This TCR beta chain derives from a study of T cells in Graves' hyperthyroidism and ophthalmopathy. The source material, RNA transcripts, was used to amplify TCR beta CDR3 regions. First-round RT-PCR with HTBI primers amplified the TCR CDR3 region. TCRdb ran MiXCR on the multiplex PCR reads and lists one entry per CDR3 protein. The repertoire consists of 600,000 to 850,000 distinct CDR3 sequences, with roughly 20% occurring once and the leading ten covering roughly a sixth. Clinical symptoms, serum thyroxine, TRAb, thyroid ultrasound and orbital computed tomography informed diagnoses. Source material for PBMCs was less than 12 ml fresh peripheral blood. General study findings and limits: Among thyroid clonotypes expanded above 0.001, most also appeared in blood.

In its sample, this clonotype was seen once. The antigen remains unidentified. In germline, CDR1 is LNHDA, CDR2 SQIVND (reference sequence). The CDR3 loop spans 18 amino acids. The J gene is TRBJ2-1, the V gene TRBV19, with 7 bases lining up with TRBD2. The J call may be mistaken, given a closer DNA end match to TRBJ2-7. The sequence was obtained from a woman in her 50s with Graves' hyperthyroidism that later progressed to Graves' ophthalmopathy. Material: blood. As DNA, the CDR3 is TGTGCCAGTAGTACCCCCGCTAGCGGTGCGAGCTCCTACAATGAGCAGTACTTC. It specifies CASSTPASGASSYNEQYF.